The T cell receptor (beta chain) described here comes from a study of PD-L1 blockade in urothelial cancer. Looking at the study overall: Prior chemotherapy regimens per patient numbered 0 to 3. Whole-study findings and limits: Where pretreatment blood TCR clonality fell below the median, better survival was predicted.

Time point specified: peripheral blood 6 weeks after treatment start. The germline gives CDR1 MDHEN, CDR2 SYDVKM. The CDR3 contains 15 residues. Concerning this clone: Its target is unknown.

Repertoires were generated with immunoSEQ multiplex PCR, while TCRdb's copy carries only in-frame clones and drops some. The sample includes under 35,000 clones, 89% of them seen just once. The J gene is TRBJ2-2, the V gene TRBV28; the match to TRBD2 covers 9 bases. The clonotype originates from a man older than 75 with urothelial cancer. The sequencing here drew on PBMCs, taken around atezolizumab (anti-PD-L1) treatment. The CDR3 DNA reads TGTGGGGTTCAGGGCGGGAGGGCCAACACCGGGGAGCTGTTTTTT. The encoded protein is CGVQGGRANTGELFF.